This T cell receptor beta chain emerged from a study of T cell responses to AZD1222 COVID-19 vaccine. Notes on the study in general: Baseline serology detected seropositivity in only six AZD1222 recipients. Regions 160-218 and 743-854 dominated among vaccine-associated CD4 TCRs spanning spike.

Trimming took 0 bases from V and 4 from J, leaving 0 bases between them. The CDR3 is made up of 12 amino acids. The germline gives CDR1 LGHNA, CDR2 YSLEER. About this clone itself: Its antigen is not identified.

Clones were sequenced by immunoSEQ multiplex PCR, and TCRdb holds only the in-frame ones, with some missing. In the table there are around 130,000 clones, over 75% of which are singletons. The genes are TRBV4-3 and TRBJ2-2; D is unclear. The sample consisted of peripheral blood, taken on day 0 of AZD1222 vaccination. The source of this sequence is an adult in good health. CDR3 in amino acids: CASSQDTGELFF. The CDR3, as DNA: TGCGCCAGCAGCCAAGACACCGGGGAGCTGTTTTTT.